Following are 21 T cell receptor beta chains from one sample sequenced in a study of vaccination effects on CD4 cells after COVID-19. Only in-frame clones appear in the TCRdb table, and some are missing; sequencing was by immunoSEQ multiplex PCR. This repertoire shows about 40,000 clones, about 70% found once; its top ten account for more than 7%. Once cultured for approximately 10 days, the cells underwent separation to obtain CD4+ T cells. Either the BNT162b2 or mRNA-1273 vaccine was given to participants in two doses. No antigen is known for these receptors. Sequences were derived from CD4+ T cells from PBMCs cultured without peptide, sampled after COVID-19 vaccination. These receptors were obtained from a human donor who received a COVID-19 vaccine.

The chain has TRBV14 and TRBJ2-7; no firm D call. The CDR3 sequence is 14 residues long. Trimming cost V 3 bases and J 2 bases, with 11 bases left between them. Germline V CDR1 and CDR2: SGHDN, FVKESK. The CDR3 DNA reads as TGTGCCAGCAGCCATGTGCGGAAACCCTACGAGCAGTACTTC. It codes for CASSHVRKPYEQYF.

V and J are TRBV6-4 and TRBJ2-3, with D hard to call. The CDR3 consists of 14 residues. Trimming took 2 bases from V and 0 from J, leaving 6 bases between them. Germline loops: CDR1 MRHNA, CDR2 SNTAGT. CDR3 DNA: TGTGCCAGCAGTGACGTCTCTAGCACAGATACGCAGTATTTT. Residues: CASSDVSSTDTQYF.

The V and J genes are TRBV6-5 and TRBJ2-1; unclear D gene. The germline CDR1 and CDR2 sequences are MNHEY and SVGAGI. This CDR3 contains 12 residues. Trimming shortened V by 0 bases and J by 9 bases, and 6 bases separated the two germline ends. CDR3 nucleotide sequence: TGTGCCAGCAGTTACTCTTCTTTTGAGCAGTTCTTC. Its translation: CASSYSSFEQFF.

This clone was observed a handful of times. The chain couples TRBV20-1 to TRBJ1-6; 7 positions match TRBD1. The CDR3 runs 15 residues. Germline V CDR1 and CDR2: DFQATT, SNEGSKA (reference sequence). Trimming removed 3 bases from V and 8 bases from J; junction bases left unmatched: 10. This CDR3 reads CSASGGGGGDSPLHF. Here the CDR3 DNA reads TGCAGTGCTAGTGGAGGAGGAGGGGGCGATTCACCCCTCCACTTT.

This chain joins TRBV6-6 and TRBJ2-2; possibly TRBD2 for D (6 bases). CDR3 size: 15 residues. Germline values: CDR1 MNHNY, CDR2 SVGAGI (reference sequence). V was cut by 7 bases and J by 0 bases, with 12 bases left in between. CDR3 sequence: CASNPGGANTGELFF. The CDR3 bases are TGTGCCAGCAACCCCGGAGGGGCGAACACCGGGGAGCTGTTTTTT.

The rearrangement uses TRBV3-1 (or the pseudogene TRBV3-2) and TRBJ2-5; D not certain. CDR1 is LGHDT and CDR2 is YNNKEL in the germline V gene (reference sequence). The CDR3 sequence is 15 residues long. Trimming took 0 bases from V and 4 from J, leaving 12 bases between them. The CDR3 region is CASSQDSTTRETQYF. CDR3 in DNA: TGTGCCAGCAGCCAAGATAGTACTACCAGAGAGACCCAGTACTTC.

V usage is TRBV12-3 or TRBV12-4 and J usage is TRBJ1-1, with 7 bases identical to TRBD1. V shed 4 bases and J 10 bases; nucleotides not matched to a gene: 3. The CDR3 contains 11 residues. This chain's CDR3 is CASSYSGGAFF. CDR3 bases: TGTGCCAGCAGTTACTCAGGGGGAGCTTTCTTT.

The table lists this clone with a few counts. The V and J genes are TRBV5-4 and TRBJ1-1, with a tentative D call TRBD1 (5 bases). Germline V gives CDR1 SGHNT, CDR2 YYREEE (reference sequence). Trimming left V 5 bases short and J 0 bases short, with 14 bases between. The length of the CDR3 is 15 residues. CDR3 sequence reads: CASSFPGTVNTEAFF. The CDR3 DNA reads as TGTGCCAGCAGTTTTCCCGGGACGGTGAACACTGAAGCTTTCTTT.

The chain employs TRBV7-6 and TRBJ2-7; possibly TRBD1 for D (5 bases). Between the trimmed V and J ends, which lost 5 bases and 4 bases, there was a span of 18 bases. This CDR3 comprises 15 residues. The germline gives CDR1 SGHVS, CDR2 FNYEAQ. The CDR3 DNA follows: TGTGCCAGCAGCAGAAGCACAGGAACGATGTACGAGCAGTACTTC. As protein: CASSRSTGTMYEQYF.

CDR3 DNA sequence: TGTGCCAGCAGATACAGGGGGGGCGATGAAAAACTGTTTTTT. Translating it yields CASRYRGGDEKLFF. The V and J genes are TRBV6-5 and TRBJ1-4, with 8 bases aligning to TRBD1. Looked up from germline, CDR1 is MNHEY and CDR2 is SVGAGI. This CDR3 region has 14 residues. V was clipped by 6 bases and J by 6 bases; unmatched bases: 6.

The gene calls are TRBV25-1 and TRBJ2-7, with 7 bases lining up with TRBD1. Germline assignment: CDR1 MGHDK and CDR2 SYGVNS. V lost 5 bases, J lost 3 bases, and 4 bases stayed unmatched. The CDR3 extends over 13 amino acids. CDR3 sequence reads: CASSTAGGYEQYF. The CDR3 DNA follows: TGTGCCAGCAGTACCGCAGGGGGCTACGAGCAGTACTTC.

V and J are TRBV7-8 and TRBJ1-2, with 7 bases lining up with TRBD1. This CDR3 comprises 15 residues. Germline-derived CDR1 and CDR2 are SGHVS and FQNEAQ. The junction had 7 bases not matched to a gene; V was cut back by 5 bases and J by 1 base. DNA for the CDR3: TGTGCCAGCAGCCCGCAGGGACAGCTTAACTATGGCTACACCTTC. Protein product: CASSPQGQLNYGYTF.

This clone was picked up a small number of times. The chain employs TRBV3-1 (or the pseudogene TRBV3-2) and TRBJ1-1; D perhaps matches TRBD1 (6 bases). From germline, CDR1 is LGHDT and CDR2 YNNKEL (reference sequence). This CDR3 contains 13 residues. The ends were cut back, 2 bases at V and 8 bases at J, with 12 bases in the middle. The CDR3 reads CASSQPQGMEAFF. The CDR3 DNA reads TGTGCCAGCAGCCAACCTCAGGGGATGGAAGCTTTCTTT.

The chain uses TRBV3-1 (or the pseudogene TRBV3-2) and TRBJ1-3, with D unresolved. V lost 4 bases and J 0 bases, leaving 22 bases between the germline ends. The germline V gene encodes CDR1 LGHDT and CDR2 YNNKEL (reference sequence). This CDR3 is built from 19 residues. The CDR3 DNA follows: TGTGCCAGCAGCCGTCCACTAATTTTCAGCGGGAGCTCTGGAAACACCATATATTTT. Protein: CASSRPLIFSGSSGNTIYF.

This clone appeared once. V gene TRBV25-1 combines with J gene TRBJ1-2; the D is unclear. This CDR3 has 13 amino acids. V was shortened by 6 bases and J by 1 base, with 9 bases between the two germline ends. The germline CDR1 and CDR2 sequences are MGHDK and SYGVNS. DNA of the CDR3: TGTGCCAGCAGGAGGACCGATAACTATGGCTACACCTTC. This sequence encodes CASRRTDNYGYTF.

V is TRBV5-1 and J is TRBJ2-5, with D uncertain. This CDR3 has 15 amino acids. V was pared by 1 base and J by 1 base, with 11 bases between. Per the germline V gene, CDR1 is SGHRS and CDR2 is YFSETQ. The CDR3 protein is CASSLSYSPQETQYF. The CDR3 DNA sequence: TGCGCCAGCAGCTTGTCGTACAGCCCCCAAGAGACCCAGTACTTC.

J is TRBJ2-2 and V is TRBV9; maybe TRBD1 (6 bases). The CDR3 covers 13 residues. The ends were cut back, 4 bases at V and 6 bases at J, with 10 bases in the middle. Per the germline V gene, CDR1 is SGDLS and CDR2 is YYNGEE. CDR3 in DNA: TGTGCCAGCAGCAGAACAGGGTCCGGGGAGCTGTTTTTT. Translated: CASSRTGSGELFF.

Written as DNA, the CDR3 is TGTGCCAGCAGCTTAGGTCAAGGGGGCTACTATGGCTACACCTTC. Its protein product is CASSLGQGGYYGYTF. V and J are TRBV11-2 and TRBJ1-2, with 7 bases aligning to TRBD1. The V segment lost 1 base and the J segment 3 bases; nucleotides outside the gene matches: 5. Germline-derived CDR1 and CDR2 are SGHAT and FQNNGV. CDR3 size: 15 residues. The full variable domain, with the rest looked up from reference TRBV11-2 and TRBJ1-2, is EAGVAQSPRYKIIEKRQSVAFWCNPISGHATLYWYQQILGQGPKLLIQFQNNGVVDDSQLPKDRFSAERLKGVDSTLKIQPAKLEDSAVYLCASSLGQGGYYGYTFGSGTRLTVV.

The chain recombines TRBV6-2 or TRBV6-3 with TRBJ1-5; D is undetermined. Germline CDR1 MNHEY, CDR2 SVGEGT. This CDR3 has 14 residues. V was pared by 5 bases and J by 6 bases, with 14 bases between. The CDR3 bases are TGTGCCAGCAGTGCCCTGGGGAGGACTCAGCCCCAGCATTTT. Its translation is CASSALGRTQPQHF.

The J gene is TRBJ2-7, the V gene TRBV7-2; D is possibly TRBD1 or TRBD2 (5 bases each). V shed 6 bases and J shed 6 bases, with 21 bases lying between them. Germline values: CDR1 SGHTA, CDR2 FQGNSA. This CDR3 spans 15 amino acids. Here the CDR3 reads CASRLSGTVVSEQYF. In DNA, the CDR3 is TGTGCCAGCAGACTATCCGGGACGGTTGTCTCCGAGCAGTACTTC.

This clone was seen a handful of times. The genes are TRBV7-2 and TRBJ2-7; D unresolved. There are 14 residues in the CDR3. From germline, CDR1 is SGHTA and CDR2 FQGNSA. V lost 5 bases, J lost 0 bases, and 11 bases lay in between. The CDR3 spells CASSTGGVSYEQYF. The CDR3 DNA is TGTGCCAGCAGCACCGGTGGGGTCTCCTACGAGCAGTACTTC.